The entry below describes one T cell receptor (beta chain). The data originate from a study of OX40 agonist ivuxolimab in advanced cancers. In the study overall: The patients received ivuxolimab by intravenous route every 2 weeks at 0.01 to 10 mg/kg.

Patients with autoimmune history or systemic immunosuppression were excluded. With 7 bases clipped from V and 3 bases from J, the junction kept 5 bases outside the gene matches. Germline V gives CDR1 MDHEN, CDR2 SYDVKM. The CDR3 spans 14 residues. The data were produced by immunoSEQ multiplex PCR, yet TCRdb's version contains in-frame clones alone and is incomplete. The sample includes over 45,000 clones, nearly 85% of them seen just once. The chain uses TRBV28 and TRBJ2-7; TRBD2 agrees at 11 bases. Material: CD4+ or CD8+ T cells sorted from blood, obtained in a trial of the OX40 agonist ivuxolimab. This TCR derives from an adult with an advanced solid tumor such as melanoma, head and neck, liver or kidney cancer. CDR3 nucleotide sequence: TGTGCCAGCAAGGAAACTAGCGGGAGCTACGAGCAGTACTTC. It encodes CASKETSGSYEQYF.